These 29 T cell receptor beta chains originate from one sample sequenced in a study of T cells after posttransplantation cyclophosphamide. Cyclophosphamide on days +3 and +4 followed busulfan-fludarabine conditioning and a marrow graft. The protocol was immunoSEQ multiplex PCR, while the TCRdb copy is restricted to in-frame clones and leaves out a portion. The table lists about 7,200 clones, with no singletons. Sequencing was performed on PBMCs, taken after allogeneic stem cell transplant with posttransplant cyclophosphamide. The receptors were sampled from a female patient in her fifties or sixties who received an allogeneic stem cell transplant from a related donor, was CMV-positive, and had no GVHD. A subset of T cells may come from the graft donor.

This clone was recorded at least ten times. The chain couples TRBV29-1 to TRBJ1-1, with D perhaps TRBD1 (5 bases). V shed 4 bases and J shed 7 bases, with 10 bases lying between them. The CDR3 sequence is 11 residues long. In germline, CDR1 is SQVTM, CDR2 ANQGSEA. This CDR3 is CSVVSQVEAFF. The CDR3 DNA is TGCAGCGTTGTCTCACAGGTTGAAGCTTTCTTT.

This clone occurred many times. V usage is TRBV9 and J usage is TRBJ2-2, with D possibly matching TRBD1 (6 bases). V lost 4 bases and J 3 bases, leaving 13 bases between the germline ends. CDR1 is SGDLS, CDR2 YYNGEE, per germline. The CDR3 length is 15 residues. The CDR3 sequence: CASSTFTGYTGELFF. CDR3 nucleotide sequence: TGTGCCAGCAGCACGTTCACAGGGTACACCGGGGAGCTGTTTTTT.

This clone ranks as medium-sized. The chain joins TRBV19 to TRBJ2-5; TRBD1 agrees at 7 bases. The J segment lost 2 bases and the V segment lost 5 bases, leaving 14 bases of the junction unmatched. The CDR3 totals 17 residues. Germline CDR1 LNHDA, CDR2 SQIVND (reference sequence). The CDR3 DNA reads as TGTGCCAGTAGTTTCGGACAGGTCCATAGAGGGCAAGAGACCCAGTACTTC. Translated: CASSFGQVHRGQETQYF.

This clone was recorded at least ten times. The chain employs TRBV19 and TRBJ1-2; D is possibly TRBD1 (5 bases). This CDR3 is 15 amino acids long. Trimming cost V 5 bases and J 8 bases, with 21 bases left between them. Per germline, CDR1 LNHDA and CDR2 SQIVND (reference sequence). CDR3 in DNA: TGTGCCAGTAGTTTAGCCCGAGGACAAAGGGGCGGCTACACCTTC. Translating it yields CASSLARGQRGGYTF.

This clone was observed at least ten times. The V and J genes are TRBV7-2 and TRBJ1-5; D is unresolved. This CDR3 contains 15 residues. The germline V gene has CDR1 SGHTA and CDR2 FQGNSA. V lost 2 bases and J lost 0, with 8 bases in between. The CDR3 spells CASSLQVSSNQPQHF. CDR3 nucleotides: TGTGCCAGCAGCTTACAGGTATCTAGCAATCAGCCCCAGCATTTT.

This clone is medium-sized by share. The chain employs TRBV4-1 and TRBJ2-7, with TRBD2 as a possible D gene (5 bases). V was shortened by 0 bases and J by 5 bases, with 8 bases between the two germline ends. The CDR3 has 13 amino acids. Germline loops: CDR1 MGHRA, CDR2 YSYEKL. CDR3 protein: CASSQDTSDEQYF. CDR3 coding DNA: TGCGCCAGCAGCCAAGATACTAGTGACGAGCAGTACTTC.

This clone was recorded at least ten times. This chain uses TRBV10-3 with TRBJ1-2, with TRBD1 identical over 10 bases. This CDR3 has 16 residues. J lost 3 bases, V lost 7 bases, and 11 bases had no gene match. In germline, CDR1 is ENHRY, CDR2 SYGVKD. CDR3 sequence (DNA): TGTGCCATCAAAGGGACAGGGGCCCTTGGCGACTATGGCTACACCTTC. Translating it yields CAIKGTGALGDYGYTF.

In its sample, this clone was seen many times. The chain is built from TRBV4-1 and TRBJ2-2; D is perhaps TRBD2 (7 bases). Per the germline V gene, CDR1 is MGHRA and CDR2 is YSYEKL. The CDR3 contains 19 residues. Trimming removed 7 bases from V and 7 bases from J, with 31 bases in between. CDR3 residues: CASNRAEAGEGVRGGELFF. The DNA for the CDR3 is TGCGCCAGCAATAGGGCGGAGGCGGGAGAGGGGGTTAGGGGCGGGGAGCTGTTTTTT.

This clone was seen repeatedly, ten times or more. The rearrangement joins TRBV12-5 to TRBJ2-2, with D maybe TRBD2 (5 bases). CDR1 is LGHNT and CDR2 is FRNRAP in the germline V gene. Trimming shortened V by 1 base and J by 8 bases, and 11 bases separated the two germline ends. There are 14 residues in the CDR3. The CDR3 DNA reads as TGTGCTAGTGGTTTGGCGCCAGGAGGAGGGGAGCTGTTTTTT. Translation gives CASGLAPGGGELFF.

In its sample, this clone was seen many times. This chain joins TRBV28 and TRBJ1-1, with D possibly matching TRBD1 (5 bases). This CDR3 spans 15 amino acids. CDR1 is MDHEN and CDR2 is SYDVKM in the germline V gene. Trimming stripped 4 bases from V and 3 bases from J, with 15 bases between. CDR3 bases: TGTGCCAGCAGTTCACCGAGAGGGGAGGACACTGAAGCTTTCTTT. It codes for CASSSPRGEDTEAFF.

In this sample, this clone turned up many times. J is TRBJ2-3 and V is TRBV6-2 or TRBV6-3; 12 nucleotides line up with TRBD2. This CDR3 has 18 amino acids. V was pared by 3 bases and J by 5 bases, with 12 bases of the junction left unmatched. The germline V gene has CDR1 MNHEY and CDR2 SVGEGT. The CDR3 loop is CASSYRTGLAGERDTQYF. For the CDR3, the DNA is TGTGCCAGCAGTTATCGAACGGGACTAGCGGGTGAACGAGATACGCAGTATTTT.

This clone was found many times. The gene calls are TRBV27 and TRBJ2-7, with 12 bases that match TRBD2. In germline, CDR1 is MNHEY, CDR2 SMNVEV (reference sequence). The CDR3 spans 15 residues. V lost 3 bases and J lost 7; bases outside the gene matches: 7. The CDR3 DNA sequence: TGTGCCAGCAGTTTGCGACTAGCGGGGGCCTCTGAGCAGTACTTC. Amino acid sequence: CASSLRLAGASEQYF.

This clone was detected ten times or more. The chain is built from TRBV6-5 and TRBJ1-1, with unresolved D. Germline V gene sequence: CDR1 MNHEY, CDR2 SVGAGI. The V end was cut by 6 bases, the J end by 4 bases, with 18 bases between. The CDR3 totals 15 residues. The CDR3 coding sequence is TGTGCCAGCAGAGTTATGGTCGGGGATTTCACTGAAGCTTTCTTT. This encodes CASRVMVGDFTEAFF.

By proportion, this clone is medium-sized. The V and J genes are TRBV6-1 and TRBJ1-1; D gene unclear. Germline V gene data show CDR1 as MNHNS and CDR2 as SASEGT. Trimming stripped 7 bases from V and 5 bases from J, with 5 bases between. The length of the CDR3 is 10 residues. The CDR3, as DNA: TGTGCCAGCAAAGGGACTGAAGCTTTCTTT. Translating it yields CASKGTEAFF.

This clone occurred many times. This chain links TRBV28 with TRBJ2-7; the match to TRBD2 covers 8 bases. The CDR3 is 14 residues long. V lost 6 bases, J lost 4 bases, and 8 bases stayed unmatched. Germline CDR1 and CDR2: MDHEN and SYDVKM. The DNA of the CDR3 is TGTGCCAGCAGAATAAGCGGGGGCCGGTACGAGCAGTACTTC. Residues: CASRISGGRYEQYF.

The chain has TRBV25-1 and TRBJ1-6; 8 nucleotides match TRBD1. The length of the CDR3 is 16 residues. Germline trimming cut 4 bases from V and 6 bases from J; bases unmatched to any gene: 8. The V gene's germline CDR1 is MGHDK and CDR2 SYGVNS. The CDR3 loop reads CASSAYGQGGNSPLHF. DNA for the CDR3: TGTGCCAGCAGTGCCTACGGACAGGGTGGTAATTCACCCCTCCACTTT.

This clone was recorded at least ten times. The V and J genes are TRBV28 and TRBJ2-3; 15 bases match TRBD2. CDR3 length equals 18 residues. The trim removed 0 bases at V and 5 bases at J, leaving 6 bases unmatched. Germline V gives CDR1 MDHEN, CDR2 SYDVKM. The DNA for the CDR3 is TGTGCCAGCAGTTTATGGGGACTAGCGGGAGGTTCTAAAGATACGCAGTATTTT. It is translated as CASSLWGLAGGSKDTQYF.

This clone has ten or more counts. CDR3 bases: TGTGCCAGCAGCTTATACATCACTGAAGCTTTCTTT. Amino acid sequence: CASSLYITEAFF. The chain uses TRBV7-3 and TRBJ1-1; D gene unclear. CDR1 SGHTA and CDR2 FQGTGA come from the germline V gene. V was trimmed by 2 bases and J by 4 bases, leaving 5 bases between them. The CDR3 runs 12 residues.

Only a few counts were recorded for this clone. The CDR3 nucleotides read TGTGCCAGCAGTTTCAAAAGGGGACAGGGGGGTCCTACCAAAAACATTCAGTACTTC. Its protein product is CASSFKRGQGGPTKNIQYF. The chain links TRBV28 to TRBJ2-4; 11 nucleotides align to TRBD1. The CDR3 loop spans 19 amino acids. V gave up 3 bases and J gave up 2 bases; unmatched junction bases: 12. CDR1 is MDHEN, CDR2 SYDVKM, per germline.

This clone appeared many times. J is TRBJ2-2 and V is TRBV4-2; TRBD1 matches 9 bases. J lost 7 bases, V lost 3 bases, and 6 bases had no gene match. This CDR3 is built from 15 residues. Germline assignment: CDR1 LGHNA and CDR2 YNFKEQ. Written as DNA, the CDR3 is TGTGCCAGCAGCCAGGGACAGGGTTCTTACGGGGAGCTGTTTTTT. Amino acid sequence: CASSQGQGSYGELFF.

This clone was counted at least ten times. The chain combines TRBV28 with TRBJ2-1, with TRBD2 matching 7 bases. Looked up from germline, CDR1 is MDHEN and CDR2 is SYDVKM. The trim removed 3 bases at V and 14 bases at J, leaving 13 bases unmatched. This CDR3 contains 14 residues. As DNA, the CDR3 is TGTGCCAGCAGTTTTCGGCCTAGCGGAACAGATGAGTTCTTC. Its translation is CASSFRPSGTDEFF.

This clone was observed many times. The chain carries TRBV6-5 and TRBJ2-1, with 14 bases aligning to TRBD2. The CDR3 sequence is 15 residues long. Germline loops: CDR1 MNHEY, CDR2 SVGAGI. The trim removed 6 bases at V and 8 bases at J, leaving 6 bases unmatched. CDR3 in DNA: TGTGCCAGCAGCACCGGGACTAGCGGGAGACATGAGCAGTTCTTC. As protein: CASSTGTSGRHEQFF.

This clone was recorded many times. The V and J genes are TRBV7-2 and TRBJ2-7; D call uncertain. The germline V gene encodes CDR1 SGHTA and CDR2 FQGNSA. Between the trimmed V and J ends, which lost 5 bases and 2 bases, there was a span of 10 bases. The CDR3 spans 13 residues. The CDR3 DNA sequence: TGTGCCAGCAGCGTCCCAATTGCCTACGAGCAGTACTTC. It specifies CASSVPIAYEQYF.

This clone has at least ten counts. The gene calls are TRBV19 and TRBJ2-7, with TRBD2 matching over 7 bases. The junction had 9 bases not matched to a gene; V was cut back by 5 bases and J by 2 bases. The CDR3 spans 15 residues. Germline V gives CDR1 LNHDA, CDR2 SQIVND (reference sequence). The CDR3 is CASSPSAGSTYEQYF. As DNA, the CDR3 is TGTGCCAGTAGTCCATCAGCGGGATCAACCTACGAGCAGTACTTC.

There are many counts of this clone. The chain recombines TRBV7-9 with TRBJ2-7; D is possibly TRBD2 (6 bases). The CDR3 consists of 12 residues. The V end lost 5 bases, the J end lost 9 bases, and 14 bases lay between the germline ends. Germline CDR1 and CDR2: SEHNR and FQNEAQ (reference sequence). CDR3 residues: CASSLDAGWQYF. In DNA form, the CDR3 reads TGTGCCAGCAGCCTAGATGCGGGATGGCAGTACTTC. The full variable domain, in which reference TRBV7-9 and TRBJ2-7 provide the parts outside the CDR3, is DTGVSQNPRHKITKRGQNVTFRCDPISEHNRLYWYRQTLGQGPEFLTYFQNEAQLEKSRLLSDRFSAERPKGSFSTLEIQRTEQGDSAMYLCASSLDAGWQYFGPGTRLTVT.

This clone was seen a few times. The chain has TRBV11-2 and TRBJ2-3, with 12 bases aligning to TRBD2. The V segment lost 5 bases and the J segment 5 bases; nucleotides outside the gene matches: 11. Germline loops: CDR1 SGHAT, CDR2 FQNNGV. The length of the CDR3 is 17 residues. The CDR3 nucleotides are TGTGCCAGCAGCACCTCTTGGACTAGCGGGGTCCAAGATACGCAGTATTTT. Amino acid sequence: CASSTSWTSGVQDTQYF.

This clone was observed at least ten times. The chain recombines TRBV6-5 with TRBJ1-2; D perhaps matches TRBD1 (6 bases). CDR1 and CDR2 from the germline V gene are MNHEY and SVGAGI. V dropped 6 bases and J dropped 3 bases, with 11 bases sitting between them. The CDR3 runs 13 residues. The CDR3 sequence: CASRGQRDYGYTF. The CDR3 coding sequence is TGTGCCAGCAGAGGACAGAGGGACTATGGCTACACCTTC.

This clone was counted ten times or more. The rearrangement joins TRBV29-1 to TRBJ2-2; D is undetermined. The CDR3 loop spans 14 amino acids. V lost 6 bases and J 0 bases, leaving 11 bases between the germline ends. CDR1 is SQVTM and CDR2 is ANQGSEA in the germline V gene. The DNA for the CDR3 is TGCAGCGTCCCAAGGGCCACGAACACCGGGGAGCTGTTTTTT. Translated: CSVPRATNTGELFF.

This clone is medium-sized in the sample. J is TRBJ2-1 and V is TRBV7-2, with a tentative D call TRBD2 (6 bases). V lost 2 bases to trimming and J lost 4 bases, with 12 bases between them. Per germline, CDR1 SGHTA and CDR2 FQGNSA. This CDR3 is 15 amino acids long. The CDR3 spells CASSLISGTYNEQFF. The CDR3 DNA follows: TGTGCCAGCAGCTTAATTAGCGGAACTTACAATGAGCAGTTCTTC.